Presented here are 9 T cell receptor beta chains from one specimen sequenced in a study of CD8 T cells in Susac syndrome. Random hexamers were used to reverse transcribe an amount of about 0.45 to 1 ug RNA. TCRdb ran MiXCR on the immunoSEQ multiplex PCR reads and lists one entry per CDR3 protein. The sample carries some 180,000 distinct CDR3 sequences, 90% to 95% recorded once. Sequenced: CD4+ T cells from PBMCs. All receptors come from a human donor with Susac syndrome.

The chain couples TRBV20-1 to TRBJ2-5; 8 bases fit TRBD2. The CDR3 totals 14 residues. Germline V CDR1 and CDR2: DFQATT, SNEGSKA (reference sequence). Trimming removed 7 bases from V and 5 bases from J; junction bases left unmatched: 12. The CDR3: CSVGLSGRAETQYF. The CDR3 DNA reads as TGCAGTGTTGGTCTAAGCGGGAGAGCTGAGACCCAGTACTTC.

V gene TRBV7-9 combines with J gene TRBJ2-1, with 8 bases identical to TRBD2. The CDR3 has 15 amino acids. The germline V gene has CDR1 SEHNR and CDR2 FQNEAQ (reference sequence). The V segment lost 5 bases and the J segment 7 bases; nucleotides outside the gene matches: 10. The DNA for the CDR3 is TGTGCCAGCAGCCCGCCTGGGACTAGGCATAATGAGCAGTTCTTC. Protein: CASSPPGTRHNEQFF.

The V and J genes are TRBV5-1 and TRBJ2-1; D not resolved. Looked up from germline, CDR1 is SGHRS and CDR2 is YFSETQ. This CDR3 region has 14 residues. Trimming shortened V by 1 base and J by 7 bases, and 12 bases separated the two germline ends. CDR3: CASSLTQVVNEQFF. The CDR3 nucleotides read TGCGCCAGCAGCTTGACCCAGGTGGTGAATGAGCAGTTCTTC.

The rearrangement uses TRBV5-1 and TRBJ2-1; 8 positions agree with TRBD1. This CDR3 contains 15 residues. CDR1 SGHRS and CDR2 YFSETQ come from the germline V gene. Germline trimming cut 5 bases from V and 3 bases from J; bases unmatched to any gene: 7. The CDR3 nucleotides read TGCGCCAGCAGTATAGGACAGGGATTCTACAATGAGCAGTTCTTC. It translates to CASSIGQGFYNEQFF.

This clonotype is a singleton in its sample. The chain carries TRBV6-2 or TRBV6-3 and TRBJ2-2; D unclear. V was cut by 8 bases and J by 0 bases, with 7 bases left in between. Looked up from germline, CDR1 is MNHEY and CDR2 is SVGEGT. The length of the CDR3 is 13 residues. The CDR3 loop is CASGLTNTGELFF. In DNA, the CDR3 is TGTGCCAGCGGTTTAACGAACACCGGGGAGCTGTTTTTT.

The CDR3 sequence is CSASRQNTEAFF. The DNA for the CDR3 is TGCAGTGCTAGCCGACAGAACACTGAAGCTTTCTTT. The chain carries TRBV20-1 and TRBJ1-1; D unclear. Germline loops: CDR1 DFQATT, CDR2 SNEGSKA (reference sequence). The V gene lost 3 bases and the J gene lost 1 base, with 6 bases spanning the gap. This CDR3 comprises 12 residues.

This chain connects TRBV23-1 to TRBJ1-3, with D hard to call. TRBV23-1 is marked as an open reading frame, function uncertain. With 7 bases removed from V and 8 bases from J, the gap between germline ends came to 21 bases. This CDR3 comprises 15 residues. CDR3 bases: TGCGCCAGCACAACCATAACACCTCACTTGGACACCATATATTTT. Amino acid sequence: CASTTITPHLDTIYF.

V gene TRBV20-1 combines with J gene TRBJ2-1; 10 bases are a match to TRBD2. Germline V CDR1 and CDR2: DFQATT, SNEGSKA (reference sequence). Losses at the gene ends were 0 bases for V and 5 bases for J; bases not matched to a gene: 10. This CDR3 is 17 amino acids long. CDR3 sequence reads: CSARDASGRAGNNEQFF. CDR3 bases: TGCAGTGCTAGAGATGCAAGCGGGAGGGCCGGAAACAATGAGCAGTTCTTC.

The V and J genes are TRBV24-1 and TRBJ2-2; D may be TRBD1 (5 bases). Germline CDR1 and CDR2: KGHDR and SFDVKD. This CDR3 comprises 16 residues. The V end lost 2 bases, the J end lost 0 bases, and 9 bases lay between the germline ends. DNA of the CDR3: TGTGCCACCAGTGATTCCAGGGCTTCGAACACCGGGGAGCTGTTTTTT. Amino acids: CATSDSRASNTGELFF.